The 15 T cell receptor beta chains given below trace back to one sample, sequenced in a study of T cells expressing NK-cell markers. TCRdb processed the 5' RACE reads again and assigns one entry to each CDR3 protein, with no DNA. The table lists under 200,000 distinct CDR3 sequences, with roughly 18% in the top ten. The material sequenced was blood T cells: a sorted CD56 or NKG2C T cell subset, CD4+ or CD8+ T cells, or bulk PBMC T cells (not recorded which). All receptors come from a woman between 18 and 75 years old in good health.

This rearrangement joins TRBV9 to TRBJ2-1; TCRdb's D call of TRBD1 is untestable without DNA. The CDR3 is made up of 15 amino acids. Germline V gene data show CDR1 as SGDLS and CDR2 as YYNGEE. CDR3 sequence: CASSPRDRTYNEQFF. Full variable domain (remainder filled in from reference TRBV9 and TRBJ2-1): DSGVTQTPKHLITATGQRVTLRCSPRSGDLSVYWYQQSLDQGLQFLIQYYNGEERAKGNILERFSAQQFPDLHSELNLSSLELGDSALYFCASSPRDRTYNEQFFGPGTRLTVL.

This chain connects TRBV9 to TRBJ2-7; TCRdb's D call, TRBD1, is unchecked because there is no DNA. The CDR3 length is 18 residues. Per germline, CDR1 SGDLS and CDR2 YYNGEE. The CDR3 sequence is CASSVAPVQGAGGYEQYF.

The rearrangement joins TRBV2 to TRBJ2-1; as DNA is missing, the TRBD1 call by TCRdb cannot be tested. Germline V gene data show CDR1 as SNHLY and CDR2 as FYNNEI. The CDR3 spans 14 residues. The CDR3 is CASSPGAGGNEQFF.

This chain connects TRBV6-6 to TRBJ1-2. Germline V gene sequence: CDR1 MNHNY, CDR2 SVGAGI (reference sequence). The CDR3 runs 12 residues. The CDR3 sequence is CASTSSRYGYTF.

The CDR3 loop is CASSKGNEQFF. The chain carries TRBV14 and TRBJ2-1. This CDR3 contains 11 residues. The germline CDR1 and CDR2 sequences are SGHDN and FVKESK.

The chain recombines TRBV14 with TRBJ2-1; TCRdb outputs TRBD1, but without DNA this stays unchecked. The CDR3 runs 17 residues. Germline assignment: CDR1 SGHDN and CDR2 FVKESK. CDR3 protein: CASSQVVGGASYNEQFF.

The chain couples TRBV27 to TRBJ2-2; checking the TCRdb D call of TRBD1 is not possible without DNA. CDR3 length: 13 residues. CDR1 and CDR2 (germline): MNHEY, SMNVEV (reference sequence). This chain's CDR3 is CASSLGGIGELFF.

The chain links TRBV18 to TRBJ1-1. The CDR3 sequence is 16 residues long. The germline V gene encodes CDR1 KGHSH and CDR2 LQKENI. CDR3 in amino acids: CASSPVTGVMNTEAFF.

The genes are TRBV12-3 or TRBV12-4 and TRBJ2-1; TCRdb selects TRBD2, and the lack of DNA leaves this call unchecked. The CDR3 runs to 13 residues. CDR3 protein: CASNGLGRNEQFF.

The chain employs TRBV12-3 or TRBV12-4 and TRBJ1-2; the TRBD1 assignment by TCRdb is unverifiable without DNA. CDR3 length: 15 residues. CDR3 protein: CASSFRPGRPRGYTF.

V gene TRBV29-1 combines with J gene TRBJ2-3. Germline values: CDR1 SQVTM, CDR2 ANQGSEA. The CDR3 is 13 residues long. This CDR3 reads CSVEVGKRDTQYF.

J is TRBJ2-3 and V is TRBV7-6; TCRdb designates TRBD2, a call that cannot be tested without DNA. From germline, CDR1 is SGHVS and CDR2 FNYEAQ. The CDR3 loop spans 16 amino acids. The CDR3 loop reads CASSLDLTGGADTQYF.

The V gene is TRBV5-1, the J gene TRBJ2-7; the TRBD1 assignment by TCRdb is unverifiable without DNA. The CDR3 is 14 amino acids. Germline CDR1 and CDR2: SGHRS and YFSETQ. This CDR3 reads CASGTGTGSYEQYF.

The J gene is TRBJ2-7, the V gene TRBV7-9; TCRdb reports TRBD1, a call that lacks DNA to check it against. CDR1 is SEHNR and CDR2 is FQNEAQ in the germline V gene (reference sequence). CDR3 length equals 15 residues. CDR3 region: CASSTLKGATYEQYF.

The chain joins TRBV28 to TRBJ2-2; without DNA, the TCRdb call of TRBD1 cannot be checked. Germline CDR1 MDHEN, CDR2 SYDVKM. The length of the CDR3 is 15 residues. The chain's CDR3 is CASSFEGLGTGELFF.